One sample yielded the 6 T cell receptor beta chains listed below, sequenced in a study of PD-1 blockade in classical Hodgkin lymphoma. Each patient relapsed following autologous stem cell transplantation, and prior brentuximab vedotin exposure differed. Assay: immunoSEQ multiplex PCR; the TCRdb copy retains only in-frame clones and omits some. The table records 55,000 to 80,000 clones, approximately 88% of them present only once. The material was peripheral blood mononuclear cells (PBMCs), obtained at baseline. Receptors originate from a human donor with classical Hodgkin lymphoma.

The chain employs TRBV5-1 and TRBJ2-5; unclear D gene. The CDR3 spans 14 residues. The germline CDR1 and CDR2 sequences are SGHRS and YFSETQ. Deletions cut 1 base from V and 1 base from J, with 8 bases between. This CDR3 is CASSLRVPQETQYF. The CDR3 DNA is TGCGCCAGCAGCTTGAGAGTTCCCCAAGAGACCCAGTACTTC.

The chain combines TRBV6-5 with TRBJ2-7, with unresolved D. This CDR3 spans 13 amino acids. V dropped 6 bases and J dropped 4 bases, with 13 bases sitting between them. Germline V gene lookup returns CDR1 MNHEY and CDR2 SVGAGI. CDR3 region: CASSGADYYEQYF. The CDR3 nucleotides are TGTGCCAGCAGCGGCGCGGATTATTACGAGCAGTACTTC.

This chain connects TRBV4-3 to TRBJ1-1; D gene ambiguous. Trimming stripped 4 bases from V and 4 bases from J, with 19 bases between. CDR1 and CDR2 (germline): LGHNA, YSLEER. The length of the CDR3 is 16 residues. CDR3 amino acids: CASSRRLSRVGTEAFF. CDR3 coding DNA: TGCGCCAGCAGCCGAAGATTAAGTAGGGTTGGCACTGAAGCTTTCTTT.

The chain combines TRBV25-1 with TRBJ2-1; 8 bases align to TRBD1. The ends lost 6 bases at V and 9 bases at J; junction bases unmatched: 4. This CDR3 is built from 12 residues. CDR1 and CDR2 from the germline V gene are MGHDK and SYGVNS. The CDR3 nucleotides read TGTGCCAGCAGCGCAACAGGGGGTGAGCAGTTCTTC. Encoded protein: CASSATGGEQFF.

The chain uses TRBV19 and TRBJ2-7; 7 bases match TRBD1. Trimming cost V 5 bases and J 2 bases; bases outside gene matches: 6. Looked up from germline, CDR1 is LNHDA and CDR2 is SQIVND (reference sequence). The CDR3 runs 14 residues. The CDR3 here is CASSLGQRTYEQYF. For the CDR3, the DNA is TGTGCCAGTAGTTTGGGACAGAGGACCTACGAGCAGTACTTC.

The V call is TRBV4-1, the J call TRBJ2-5; TRBD2 agrees at 10 bases. Per germline, CDR1 MGHRA and CDR2 YSYEKL. V was pared by 4 bases and J by 5 bases, with 13 bases of the junction left unmatched. This CDR3 is built from 17 residues. The CDR3 DNA follows: TGCGCCAGCAGCCCCAGTCTAGCGGGGGTTCGGGTGGAGACCCAGTACTTC. This gives the protein CASSPSLAGVRVETQYF.